Listed below are T cell receptor beta chains from one sample, sequenced in a study of CD8 T cells in ankylosing spondylitis. Via MiXCR, TCRdb re-called the 5' RACE reads, giving one row per CDR3 protein. This sample has over 450,000 distinct CDR3 sequences; roughly 13% occur once, and the top ten carry about 6.8%. Source material: blood, either unsorted or a sorted T cell fraction (not recorded which). These receptors all stem from a male donor with ankylosing spondylitis. Both conserved end residues are part of each CDR3. The D gene is left open where the match is weak. A row's size may be missing; if present it is once, few, many or a size class.

size: many; V: TRBV20-1; D: NA; J: TRBJ1-1; DNA: TGCAGTGCTAGTAGGCAGGAGGCCACTGAAGCTTTCTTT; CDR3: CSASRQEATEAFF
size: few; V: TRBV24-1; D: NA; J: TRBJ2-3; DNA: TGTGCCACCAGTGATTTACCCCATGAGGGGGTAGATACGCAGTATTTT; CDR3: CATSDLPHEGVDTQYF
size: many; V: TRBV15; D: NA; J: TRBJ2-2; DNA: TGTGCCACCAGCAGACCATACCGAACTAGCCTAACCACCGGGGAGCTGTTTTTT; CDR3: CATSRPYRTSLTTGELFF
size: NA; V: TRBV29-1; D: NA; J: TRBJ2-2; DNA: TGCAGCGCGGAATACACCGGGGAGCTGTTTTTT; CDR3: CSAEYTGELFF
size: NA; V: TRBV7-6; D: NA; J: TRBJ1-2; DNA: TGTGCCAGCAGCTTAGCGGTCGGGCAGGGTTATGGCTACACCTTC; CDR3: CASSLAVGQGYGYTF
size: many; V: TRBV10-3; D: NA; J: TRBJ1-1; DNA: TGTGCCATCAGCCCCGGCAAACACACTGAAGCTTTCTTT; CDR3: CAISPGKHTEAFF
size: NA; V: TRBV5-5; D: NA; J: TRBJ2-3; DNA: TGTGCCAGCAGCTTGGGACCGATACGCACAGATACGCAGTATTTT; CDR3: CASSLGPIRTDTQYF
size: few; V: TRBV2; D: NA; J: TRBJ2-7; DNA: TGTGCCAGCAGTATCGAGGGGGGGTCCTACGAGCAGTACTTC; CDR3: CASSIEGGSYEQYF
size: NA; V: TRBV7-6; D: TRBD2; J: TRBJ2-1; DNA: TGTGCCAGCAGCCCCAGACAGCGGGAGGGATTCTACAATGAGCAGTTCTTC; CDR3: CASSPRQREGFYNEQFF
size: few; V: TRBV11-2; D: NA; J: TRBJ2-5; DNA: TGTGCCAGCAGCTTACAGACCCACCAAGAGACCCAGTACTTC; CDR3: CASSLQTHQETQYF
size: many; V: TRBV12-3/TRBV12-4; D: NA; J: TRBJ1-4; DNA: TGTGCCAGCAGTGGGTCCTGGGAAAAACTGTTTTTT; CDR3: CASSGSWEKLFF
size: NA; V: TRBV20-1; D: NA; J: TRBJ1-2; DNA: TGCAGTGCTTCGGTTGACTATGGCTACACCTTC; CDR3: CSASVDYGYTF
size: few; V: TRBV6-2/TRBV6-3; D: NA; J: TRBJ2-7; DNA: TGTGCCAGCACCCCTATCTCGAACTACGAGCAGTACTTC; CDR3: CASTPISNYEQYF
size: few; V: TRBV14; D: NA; J: TRBJ2-5; DNA: TGTGCCAGCAGACCCACCCCGGGGGAGACCCAGTACTTC; CDR3: CASRPTPGETQYF
size: few; V: TRBV20-1; D: TRBD1; J: TRBJ2-1; DNA: TGCAGTGCCCGCCTCGGACAGGGGAGAGACAATGAGCAGTTCTTC; CDR3: CSARLGQGRDNEQFF
size: few; V: TRBV5-1; D: NA; J: TRBJ2-7; DNA: TGCGCCAGCAGCTTTTCAGGGGTCTCCTACGAGCAGTACTTC; CDR3: CASSFSGVSYEQYF
size: few; V: TRBV20-1; D: NA; J: TRBJ2-1; DNA: TGCAGTGCTAGAGGCAGCGAGAGCTCCTACAATGAGCAGTTCTTC; CDR3: CSARGSESSYNEQFF
size: NA; V: TRBV29-1; D: TRBD1; J: TRBJ1-2; DNA: TGCAGCGCCAGGGACAGTCAGCCCTATGGCTACACCTTC; CDR3: CSARDSQPYGYTF
size: few; V: TRBV7-9; D: TRBD2; J: TRBJ2-2; DNA: TGTGCCAGCAGCCCACTAGCGGGAGGGAAGATCGGGGAGCTGTTTTTT; CDR3: CASSPLAGGKIGELFF
size: NA; V: TRBV7-2; D: NA; J: TRBJ1-6; DNA: TGTGCCAGCAGCCTCCGTGGGGGCCCCAATTCACCCCTCCACTTT; CDR3: CASSLRGGPNSPLHF
size: NA; V: TRBV20-1; D: NA; J: TRBJ2-5; DNA: TGCAGTGCTAGAGACCCAAGCGGACTCCAAGAGACCCAGTACTTC; CDR3: CSARDPSGLQETQYF
size: NA; V: TRBV6-1; D: NA; J: TRBJ1-2; DNA: TGTGCCAGCAGCCCAAGCAAGGGCCCGCTGGGTGGCTACACCTTC; CDR3: CASSPSKGPLGGYTF
size: NA; V: TRBV12-3/TRBV12-4; D: NA; J: TRBJ2-2; DNA: TGTGCCAGCAGTTTAGGTGGTGGGTCCGGGGAGCTGTTTTTT; CDR3: CASSLGGGSGELFF
size: NA; V: TRBV6-2/TRBV6-3; D: NA; J: TRBJ1-1; DNA: TGTGCCAGCAGTTACCGAGGGCCAGCGAACACTGAAGCTTTCTTT; CDR3: CASSYRGPANTEAFF
size: NA; V: TRBV10-3; D: TRBD1; J: TRBJ2-5; DNA: TGTGCCATCAGGACAGGGCAGGGAAGTGGAGAGACCCAGTACTTC; CDR3: CAIRTGQGSGETQYF
size: few; V: TRBV12-3/TRBV12-4; D: TRBD2; J: TRBJ2-5; DNA: TGTGCCAGCAGTTCGGGACTAGCGGGAGGGATTGGGGAGACCCAGTACTTC; CDR3: CASSSGLAGGIGETQYF
size: many; V: TRBV4-1; D: NA; J: TRBJ1-4; DNA: TGCGCCAGCAGCCAAGATCACGGGGCGGGGGTTGGTGAAAAACTGTTTTTT; CDR3: CASSQDHGAGVGEKLFF
size: many; V: TRBV5-1; D: NA; J: TRBJ2-1; DNA: TGCGCCAGCAGCTTGGCATCCTACAATGAGCAGTTCTTC; CDR3: CASSLASYNEQFF
size: NA; V: TRBV5-1; D: TRBD2; J: TRBJ2-3; DNA: TGCGCCAGCAGCTTTGCTAGCGGGAGTACCCTGGGCACAGATACGCAGTATTTT; CDR3: CASSFASGSTLGTDTQYF
size: NA; V: TRBV11-2; D: TRBD2; J: TRBJ2-7; DNA: TGTGCCAGCACCACACTAGCGGGAGAAAGGCAGTACTTC; CDR3: CASTTLAGERQYF
size: many; V: TRBV24-1; D: NA; J: TRBJ2-5; DNA: TGTGCCACCAGTGAATACCGGGGGACCCAGTACTTC; CDR3: CATSEYRGTQYF
size: NA; V: TRBV6-1; D: NA; J: TRBJ2-6; DNA: TGTGCCAGCAGGGCCAGCCCAACCTCTGGGGCCAACGTCCTGACTTTC; CDR3: CASRASPTSGANVLTF